A selection of T cell receptor beta chains follows, all from one sample in a study of blood T cells in healthy people across ages. TCRdb reprocessed the 5' RACE reads via MiXCR and lists one record per CDR3 protein. The sample shows about 2 million distinct CDR3 sequences, around 50% of them seen only once. Material for sequencing was blood. These receptors were collected from a middle-aged woman in good health. Both conserved end residues are trimmed from each CDR3. Fields, in order: V gene, D gene, CDR3 protein. The D gene is left open where the match is weak.

>TRBV12-3/TRBV12-4|-
ASSIARGDTQY
>TRBV20-1|-
SARNRAEAF
>TRBV7-2|-
ASSLGQGGRETQY
>TRBV28|TRBD2
ASRTLSGGAIEQY
>TRBV7-2|TRBD2
ASSFQRGGQGTQY
>TRBV6-1|-
ASIEGPSTDTQY
>TRBV20-1|-
SARELAGYGYT
>TRBV7-2|TRBD1
ASSTQQGAGGYT
>TRBV4-2|TRBD2
ASSQDSSGGRSGELF
>TRBV5-1|-
ASSLEGLGQAF
>TRBV5-1|-
ASSSRGDMNTEAF
>TRBV7-3|-
ASGTRPAGSYNEQF
>TRBV20-1|TRBD1
SAREGGTGRHTQY
>TRBV7-8|TRBD2
ASSHRLAGIEETQY
>TRBV24-1|-
ATSDSRRGPQETQY
>TRBV20-1|TRBD2
SAREAFGRAQYNEQF
>TRBV6-2/TRBV6-3|-
ASSYSVERGFETQY
>TRBV5-5|TRBD1
ASSFSLGTGKETQY
>TRBV20-1|-
SARRVDTQY
>TRBV4-2|-
ASSTRDSPLH
>TRBV5-1|-
ASSGAVQETQY
>TRBV4-3|-
ASSPLVRGGGYQETQY
>TRBV6-4|-
ASSEGSSTKQY
>TRBV7-9|TRBD1
ASSLVETGIQF
>TRBV5-1|TRBD1
ASSWARQGPNEKLF
>TRBV5-1|TRBD2
ASSSGGPDTQY
>TRBV5-5|-
ASSFNRGVSSYNEQF
>TRBV2|-
ASSPGLDTEAF